This passage covers 31 T cell receptor beta chains from one sample sequenced in a study of OX40 agonist ivuxolimab in advanced cancers. Assay: immunoSEQ multiplex PCR; the TCRdb copy retains only in-frame clones and omits some. The sample includes fewer than 70,000 clones, more than 75% of them seen just once. The material was CD4+ or CD8+ T cells sorted from blood, obtained in a trial of the OX40 agonist ivuxolimab. The receptors stem from an adult with an advanced solid tumor such as melanoma, head and neck, liver or kidney cancer.

This clone has only a few counts. CDR3 DNA sequence: TGCAGCGGCCGGCAGGGAGACGAGCAGTACTTC. It translates to CSGRQGDEQYF. The chain combines TRBV29-1 with TRBJ2-7; either TRBD1 or TRBD2 may fit D (5 bases each). The CDR3 length is 11 residues. V lost 7 bases, J lost 5 bases, and 12 bases lay in between. Germline V lookup: CDR1 SQVTM, CDR2 ANQGSEA.

The J gene is TRBJ1-1, the V gene TRBV6-5; D remains unclear. Trimming pared 0 bases from V and 0 bases from J, leaving 5 bases between. This CDR3 contains 14 residues. Germline V gives CDR1 MNHEY, CDR2 SVGAGI. In DNA form, the CDR3 reads TGTGCCAGCAGTTACTCGGGGATGAACACTGAAGCTTTCTTT. Amino acid sequence: CASSYSGMNTEAFF.

The chain links TRBV4-1 to TRBJ1-4; no clear D gene. There are 14 residues in the CDR3. The V end lost 1 base, the J end lost 6 bases, and 9 bases lay between the germline ends. Germline V lookup: CDR1 MGHRA, CDR2 YSYEKL. CDR3 loop: CASSQAPWDEKLFF. The CDR3 DNA reads TGCGCCAGCAGCCAAGCCCCATGGGATGAAAAACTGTTTTTT.

This chain joins TRBV30 and TRBJ1-1; unclear D gene. The CDR3 sequence is 12 residues long. Looked up from germline, CDR1 is GTSNPN and CDR2 is SVGIG (reference sequence). With 5 bases removed from V and 11 bases from J, the gap between germline ends came to 18 bases. The CDR3 loop reads CAWSGRGPKAFF. The CDR3 nucleotides are TGTGCCTGGTCAGGACGTGGGCCCAAGGCTTTCTTT.

V gene TRBV27 combines with J gene TRBJ2-3; the D gene is possibly TRBD1 (5 bases). The ends were cut back, 4 bases at V and 0 bases at J, with 11 bases in the middle. Germline V gives CDR1 MNHEY, CDR2 SMNVEV (reference sequence). The CDR3 sequence is 15 residues long. CDR3 in DNA: TGTGCCAGCAGTTCTTTTGCAGGGAGCACAGATACGCAGTATTTT. Its translation: CASSSFAGSTDTQYF.

This clone is a singleton in its sample. In the same sample, other DNA sequences code for this CDR3. The V call is TRBV7-3, the J call TRBJ2-1; the D call may be TRBD1 or TRBD2 (5 bases each). Between the trimmed V and J ends, which lost 5 bases and 4 bases, there was a span of 15 bases. Germline V gene lookup returns CDR1 SGHTA and CDR2 FQGTGA. The CDR3 sequence is 15 residues long. CDR3 sequence reads: CASSPQGGLYNEQFF. CDR3 coding DNA: TGTGCCAGCAGCCCGCAGGGCGGGCTTTACAATGAGCAGTTCTTC.

The chain joins TRBV6-9 to TRBJ1-6, with unresolved D. Germline CDR1 is MNHGY and CDR2 is SVAAGI. The V gene lost 3 bases and the J gene lost 7 bases, with 4 bases spanning the gap. The length of the CDR3 is 12 residues. The CDR3, as DNA: TGTGCCAGCAGTTACGGCAATTCACCCCTCCACTTT. This gives the protein CASSYGNSPLHF.

The chain has TRBV11-2 and TRBJ2-7; 8 nucleotides align to TRBD2. This CDR3 has 14 amino acids. Germline assignment: CDR1 SGHAT and CDR2 FQNNGV. V shed 11 bases and J 0 bases; nucleotides not matched to a gene: 9. The CDR3 DNA reads TGTGCCTCCACACGTAGCGGGAACTCCTACGAGCAGTACTTC. This codes for CASTRSGNSYEQYF.

J is TRBJ1-2 and V is TRBV28; TRBD1 matches at 10 bases. Germline V gives CDR1 MDHEN, CDR2 SYDVKM. The CDR3 covers 15 residues. The V gene end was trimmed by 6 bases and the J gene end by 8 bases; junction bases not matched to a gene: 12. CDR3: CASRTPGTGEWGYTF. The CDR3 region has the DNA TGTGCCAGCAGGACTCCCGGGACAGGGGAGTGGGGCTACACCTTC.

This chain uses TRBV28 with TRBJ1-1; D may be TRBD1 (5 bases). Germline loops: CDR1 MDHEN, CDR2 SYDVKM. This CDR3 is 14 amino acids long. V lost 5 bases, J lost 10 bases, and 20 bases lay in between. CDR3 nucleotides: TGTGCCAGCAGTACTCCGGGACGGACGAAGGTAGCTTTCTTT. This sequence encodes CASSTPGRTKVAFF.

This rearrangement joins TRBV5-1 to TRBJ2-5, with D uncertain. The V end lost 3 bases, the J end lost 3 bases, and 21 bases lay between the germline ends. CDR1 and CDR2 (germline): SGHRS, YFSETQ. The CDR3 has 17 residues. CDR3 region: CASSSGHSEHIKETQYF. CDR3 bases: TGCGCCAGCAGCTCTGGCCACAGCGAACACATAAAAGAGACCCAGTACTTC. Using reference TRBV5-1 and TRBJ2-5 for the parts outside the CDR3, the full variable domain is KAGVTQTPRYLIKTRGQQVTLSCSPISGHRSVSWYQQTPGQGLQFLFEYFSETQRNKGNFPGRFSGRQFSNSRSEMNVSTLELGDSALYLCASSSGHSEHIKETQYFGPGTRLLVL.

J is TRBJ2-1 and V is TRBV6-1, with D unresolved. Germline assignment: CDR1 MNHNS and CDR2 SASEGT. The CDR3 sequence is 13 residues long. V was cut by 6 bases and J by 6 bases, with 12 bases left in between. The CDR3 spells CASRARTSNEQFF. The CDR3, as DNA: TGTGCCAGCAGGGCCAGGACGAGCAATGAGCAGTTCTTC.

The V gene is TRBV7-2, the J gene TRBJ2-5, with a tentative D call TRBD1 (6 bases). The J call could be wrong; TRBJ2-7 is a better fit for the DNA end. The germline CDR1 and CDR2 sequences are SGHTA and FQGNSA. CDR3 length equals 13 residues. Here the CDR3 DNA reads TGTGCCAGCAGCTTAGCATGGGGGCGCGAGCAGTACTTC. As protein: CASSLAWGREQYF.

The V and J genes are TRBV7-2 and TRBJ2-1; 9 bases line up with TRBD1. Germline V lookup: CDR1 SGHTA, CDR2 FQGNSA. V trimming: 7 bases; J trimming: 9 bases; junction bases outside the gene matches: 13. The CDR3 length is 15 residues. This CDR3 is CASNRGREYSREQFF. Written as DNA, the CDR3 is TGTGCCAGCAACAGGGGGCGGGAGTATTCCCGTGAGCAGTTCTTC.

The chain employs TRBV11-3 and TRBJ2-1; D gene unclear. The CDR3 has 15 residues. Germline lookup yields CDR1 SGHNT and CDR2 YENEEA. V dropped 5 bases and J dropped 4 bases, with 15 bases sitting between them. DNA for the CDR3: TGTGCCAGCAGCGCTAGACTCGAGCCGTACAATGAGCAGTTCTTC. This codes for CASSARLEPYNEQFF.

This chain joins TRBV7-6 and TRBJ2-1; D possibly corresponds to TRBD1 (6 bases). V was pared by 2 bases and J by 6 bases, with 14 bases between. Looked up from germline, CDR1 is SGHVS and CDR2 is FNYEAQ. The CDR3 is 15 residues long. The CDR3 sequence is CASSLNRARSNEQFF. In nucleotides, the CDR3 is TGTGCCAGCAGCTTAAACAGGGCACGAAGCAATGAGCAGTTCTTC.

The DNA of the CDR3 is TGTGCCAGCAGCCCGGGACACCTAAATCAGCCCCAGCATTTT. It codes for CASSPGHLNQPQHF. This sequence joins TRBV6-5 and TRBJ1-5, with D possibly being TRBD1 (6 bases). Germline CDR1 reads MNHEY; CDR2 reads SVGAGI. The CDR3 has 14 amino acids. The V end lost 6 bases, the J end lost 4 bases, and 13 bases lay between the germline ends.

The rearrangement joins TRBV15 to TRBJ2-1; TRBD2 matches at 13 bases. Germline V lookup: CDR1 LNHNV, CDR2 YYDKDF (reference sequence). Trimming took 0 bases from V and 10 from J; bases not matched to a gene: 3. The CDR3 extends over 15 amino acids. The CDR3 DNA sequence: TGTGCCACCAGCAGAGAACTAGCGGGGGGGTGGGAGCAGTTCTTC. This codes for CATSRELAGGWEQFF. Together with reference TRBV15 and TRBJ2-1, the CDR3 gives the full variable domain: DAMVIQNPRYQVTQFGKPVTLSCSQTLNHNVMYWYQQKSSQAPKLLFHYYDKDFNNEADTPDNFQSRRPNTSFCFLDIRSPGLGDTAMYLCATSRELAGGWEQFFGPGTRLTVL.

The chain uses TRBV5-1 and TRBJ2-5; 10 bases match TRBD2. In germline, CDR1 is SGHRS, CDR2 YFSETQ. Trimming cost V 7 bases and J 5 bases; bases outside gene matches: 14. The CDR3 runs to 16 residues. The CDR3 coding sequence is TGCGCCAGCGGAGCGGGACTAGCGACCGAGGGTGAGACCCAGTACTTC. Residues: CASGAGLATEGETQYF.

The J gene is TRBJ2-3, the V gene TRBV28, with D unresolved. Trimming removed 7 bases at V and 1 base at J, with 15 bases between. The CDR3 runs 15 residues. Looked up from germline, CDR1 is MDHEN and CDR2 is SYDVKM. The CDR3 loop is CASTHRSSGTDTQYF. The CDR3 nucleotides are TGTGCCAGCACCCACCGGTCCAGCGGCACAGATACGCAGTATTTT.

The V call is TRBV6-1, the J call TRBJ2-7; unclear D gene. CDR3 length: 12 amino acids. V gave up 5 bases and J gave up 6 bases, with 11 bases separating them. CDR1 is MNHNS, CDR2 SASEGT, per germline. The CDR3 DNA sequence: TGTGCCAGCAGTTTCTTCCATAGCGAGCAGTACTTC. Amino acid sequence: CASSFFHSEQYF.

The V and J genes are TRBV4-3 and TRBJ2-3; 16 bases line up with TRBD2. Germline assignment: CDR1 LGHNA and CDR2 YSLEER. Unmatched junction bases numbered 5, after V lost 3 bases and J lost 2 bases. This CDR3 is built from 18 residues. For the CDR3, the DNA is TGCGCCAGCAGCCACGGGACTAGCGGGGGGGCCTTCACAGATACGCAGTATTTT. Its protein is CASSHGTSGGAFTDTQYF.

This clone was recorded only once. This chain joins TRBV2 and TRBJ1-5; possible D gene TRBD1, 6 bases. Germline CDR1 SNHLY, CDR2 FYNNEI. CDR3 length: 13 amino acids. V was cut by 7 bases and J by 7 bases, with 14 bases left in between. CDR3 nucleotide sequence: TGTGCCAGCAACGAGGACAGAGTACAGCCCCAGCATTTT. This codes for CASNEDRVQPQHF.

DNA of the CDR3: TGTGCCAGTACCGAAACAGGGGGCGAGAGCGAAAAACTGTTTTTT. This gives the protein CASTETGGESEKLFF. The chain joins TRBV19 to TRBJ1-4, with TRBD1 identical over 9 bases. The CDR3 covers 15 residues. J gave up 8 bases and V 7 bases, and 11 bases lay outside the gene matches. Per germline, CDR1 LNHDA and CDR2 SQIVND (reference sequence).

The chain is built from TRBV7-9 and TRBJ2-3; 11 bases line up with TRBD2. Germline V gene lookup returns CDR1 SEHNR and CDR2 FQNEAQ (reference sequence). The length of the CDR3 is 16 residues. V dropped 6 bases and J dropped 3; count of bases not matched to a gene: 8. The CDR3 coding sequence is TGTGCCAGCAGACGGTCCACTAGCGGGAGTACAGATACGCAGTATTTT. Protein sequence: CASRRSTSGSTDTQYF. The variable domain in full, with the rest retrieved from reference TRBV7-9 and TRBJ2-3, is DTGVSQNPRHKITKRGQNVTFRCDPISEHNRLYWYRQTLGQGPEFLTYFQNEAQLEKSRLLSDRFSAERPKGSFSTLEIQRTEQGDSAMYLCASRRSTSGSTDTQYFGPGTRLTVL.

The gene calls are TRBV29-1 and TRBJ2-3, with D perhaps matching TRBD1 or TRBD2 (5 bases each). From germline, CDR1 is SQVTM and CDR2 ANQGSEA. The CDR3 contains 13 residues. V was clipped by 2 bases and J by 2 bases, with 8 bases between them. CDR3 sequence: CSVERGTTDTQYF. The CDR3 DNA is TGCAGCGTTGAACGGGGCACCACAGATACGCAGTATTTT.

The table lists this clone with a few counts. Other DNA sequences in this sample translate to the same CDR3. This chain joins TRBV7-9 and TRBJ2-7, with D uncertain. The CDR3 extends over 12 amino acids. Per germline, CDR1 SEHNR and CDR2 FQNEAQ (reference sequence). Trimming shortened V by 1 base and J by 4 bases, and 5 bases separated the two germline ends. The CDR3, as DNA: TGTGCCAGCAGCTTAGGGGCATACGAGCAGTACTTC. This translates into CASSLGAYEQYF.

The J gene is TRBJ2-2, the V gene TRBV6-5, with D unclear. Trimming removed 6 bases at V and 5 bases at J, with 7 bases between. The CDR3 spans 12 residues. Germline loops: CDR1 MNHEY, CDR2 SVGAGI. The CDR3 DNA reads TGTGCCAGCAGACACCAAACCGGGGAGCTGTTTTTT. Its protein product is CASRHQTGELFF.

The gene calls are TRBV7-2 and TRBJ2-2; no definite D call. CDR1 SGHTA and CDR2 FQGNSA come from the germline V gene. Deletions cut 1 base from V and 0 bases from J, with 9 bases between. This CDR3 is 16 amino acids long. CDR3 sequence (DNA): TGTGCCAGCAGCTTAGATCTCGGTTCGAACACCGGGGAGCTGTTTTTT. Its protein is CASSLDLGSNTGELFF.

The V call is TRBV5-8, the J call TRBJ2-1; D is undetermined. From germline, CDR1 is SGHTS and CDR2 YDEGEE. The CDR3 contains 15 residues. Trimming stripped 1 base from V and 9 bases from J, with 17 bases between. The DNA for the CDR3 is TGTGCCAGCAGCTTGAGGGCTAATAGCATAGTTGAGCAGTTCTTC. Its protein is CASSLRANSIVEQFF.

The chain employs TRBV4-1 and TRBJ2-7; 9 positions agree with TRBD1. The germline V gene encodes CDR1 MGHRA and CDR2 YSYEKL. This CDR3 is 15 amino acids long. The V and J ends lost 5 bases and 5 bases, in that order; junction bases with no gene match: 10. CDR3 protein: CASSEGQGPPHEQYF. In DNA form, the CDR3 reads TGCGCCAGCAGCGAAGGACAGGGGCCTCCTCACGAGCAGTACTTC.